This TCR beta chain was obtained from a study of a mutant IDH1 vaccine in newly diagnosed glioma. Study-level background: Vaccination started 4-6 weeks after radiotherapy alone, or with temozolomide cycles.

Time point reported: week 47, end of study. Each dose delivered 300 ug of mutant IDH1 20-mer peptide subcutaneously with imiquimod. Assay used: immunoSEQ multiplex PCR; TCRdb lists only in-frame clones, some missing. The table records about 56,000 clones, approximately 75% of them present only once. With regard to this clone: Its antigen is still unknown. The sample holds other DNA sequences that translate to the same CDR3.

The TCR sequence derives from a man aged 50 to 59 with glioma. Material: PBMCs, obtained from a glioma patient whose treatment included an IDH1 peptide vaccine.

The CDR3 DNA reads TGTGCCAGCAGTCGGACAGCCAGCTCCTACGAGCAGTACTTC. Translating gives CASSRTASSYEQYF. The chain employs TRBV6-5 and TRBJ2-7, with D possibly matching TRBD1 (6 bases). The CDR3 contains 14 residues. Germline V gene sequence: CDR1 MNHEY, CDR2 SVGAGI. The germline V and J ends were trimmed by 5 bases and 0 bases, with 11 bases remaining between them.